What follows are 32 T cell receptor beta chains derived from one specimen sequenced in a study of T cell repertoires in cytomegalovirus infection. MiXCR, run by TCRdb on the reads, gives a single entry per CDR3 protein. The sample gives under 200,000 distinct CDR3 sequences, 9.5% of which show up once; approximately 4.2% is in the top ten. The sample consisted of PBMCs. These TCRs come from a human donor in good health (CMV status not recorded). Some clones in this sample may be carry-over from other donors' samples.

This clonotype was seen repeatedly, ten times or more. The chain links TRBV7-2 to TRBJ1-1, with 9 bases matching TRBD1. Germline V gene sequence: CDR1 SGHTA, CDR2 FQGNSA. With V trimmed by 2 bases and J by 1 base, 2 bases remained unmatched. CDR3 length: 15 amino acids. The CDR3 sequence: CASSLTGGQNTEAFF. In DNA, the CDR3 is TGTGCCAGCAGCTTAACAGGGGGCCAGAACACTGAAGCTTTCTTT. The whole variable domain, filled in from reference TRBV7-2 and TRBJ1-1, reads GAGVSQSPSNKVTEKGKDVELRCDPISGHTALYWYRQSLGQGLEFLIYFQGNSAPDKSGLPSDRFSAERTGGSVSTLTIQRTQQEDSAVYLCASSLTGGQNTEAFFGQGTRLTVV.

This clonotype was found many times. The V and J genes are TRBV6-6 and TRBJ2-3; 12 bases line up with TRBD2. The CDR3 has 19 amino acids. J was trimmed by 0 bases and V by 6 bases; bases with no gene match: 13. Germline V lookup: CDR1 MNHNY, CDR2 SVGAGI (reference sequence). CDR3 bases: TGTGCCAGCAGCCGAGCGACTAGCGGGAGCGAAAGTAGCACAGATACGCAGTATTTT. Amino acid sequence: CASSRATSGSESSTDTQYF.

This clonotype has ten or more counts. V usage is TRBV7-8 and J usage is TRBJ1-5, with unresolved D. V lost 1 base and J lost 4, with 11 bases in between. This CDR3 is built from 15 residues. Germline CDR1 reads SGHVS; CDR2 reads FQNEAQ. The CDR3 nucleotides read TGTGCCAGCAGCTTAGACAGAATCACGAATCAGCCCCAGCATTTT. This encodes CASSLDRITNQPQHF. The variable domain in full, with the rest retrieved from reference TRBV7-8 and TRBJ1-5, is GAGVSQSPRYKVAKRGQDVALRCDPISGHVSLFWYQQALGQGPEFLTYFQNEAQLDKSGLPSDRFFAERPEGSVSTLKIQRTQQEDSAVYLCASSLDRITNQPQHFGDGTRLSIL.

In its sample, this clonotype was seen many times. This chain uses TRBV12-3 or TRBV12-4 with TRBJ2-1; D not certain. The CDR3 is made up of 15 amino acids. Trimming shortened V by 4 bases and J by 0 bases, and 10 bases separated the two germline ends. The CDR3 coding sequence is TGTGCCAGCAGTTCACTTCTAAGCTCCTACAATGAGCAGTTCTTC. Translating it yields CASSSLLSSYNEQFF.

This clonotype was observed many times. The rearrangement joins TRBV28 to TRBJ1-1; D is unresolved. The CDR3 spans 14 residues. V dropped 3 bases and J dropped 5 bases, with 13 bases sitting between them. CDR1 and CDR2 from the germline V gene are MDHEN and SYDVKM. The CDR3: CASSFAGSRTEAFF. CDR3 sequence (DNA): TGTGCCAGCAGTTTTGCAGGAAGTCGTACTGAAGCTTTCTTT.

This clonotype was counted ten times or more. Here the CDR3 reads CASSVNRDRGYEQYF. The CDR3 nucleotides are TGTGCCAGCAGCGTGAACCGGGACAGGGGATACGAGCAGTACTTC. The chain combines TRBV7-9 with TRBJ2-7; 10 bases line up with TRBD1. The CDR3 length is 15 residues. With V trimmed by 5 bases and J by 4 bases, 8 bases remained unmatched. Germline V gene sequence: CDR1 SEHNR, CDR2 FQNEAQ (reference sequence).

This clonotype was counted between two and nine times. V usage is TRBV30 and J usage is TRBJ1-5, with a tentative D call TRBD1 (5 bases). The CDR3 is 14 amino acids. Between the trimmed V and J ends, which lost 1 base and 2 bases, there was a span of 9 bases. Germline V lookup: CDR1 GTSNPN, CDR2 SVGIG (reference sequence). Written as DNA, the CDR3 is TGTGCCTGGAGTGATCGGGGCGGCAATCAGCCCCAGCATTTT. This sequence encodes CAWSDRGGNQPQHF.

This clonotype was seen a few times. V usage is TRBV11-2 and J usage is TRBJ2-7; D might be TRBD1 (6 bases). The CDR3 runs to 15 residues. CDR1 is SGHAT, CDR2 FQNNGV, per germline. V was clipped by 3 bases and J by 2 bases, with 14 bases between them. The CDR3 protein is CASSFAGQYAYEQYF. CDR3 bases: TGTGCCAGCAGCTTCGCCGGACAGTATGCCTACGAGCAGTACTTC.

Comments on this clonotype: At one of its ends the junction is not consistent with the germline gene, which may arise from a read error. V is TRBV10-3 and J is TRBJ1-1; D is ambiguous. CDR1 is ENHRY, CDR2 SYGVKD, per germline. This CDR3 contains 13 residues. The CDR3 DNA reads TGTGCCATCAATCCCTCCTCCAGCGACCGACCGCACTTT. Translated, it gives CAINPSSSDRPHF.

The chain joins TRBV5-6 to TRBJ2-2; 8 nucleotides agree with TRBD1. CDR3 length equals 14 residues. Trimming at V came to 4 bases and at J to 5 bases, leaving 4 bases not matched to a gene. Per germline, CDR1 SGHDT and CDR2 YYEEEE. The CDR3 protein is CASSSGQGTGELFF. The CDR3 bases are TGTGCCAGCAGCAGCGGACAGGGTACCGGGGAGCTGTTTTTT.

This clonotype was picked up many times. The chain joins TRBV11-2 to TRBJ1-6; D not resolved. V shed 5 bases and J shed 6 bases, with 11 bases lying between them. The germline V gene encodes CDR1 SGHAT and CDR2 FQNNGV. This CDR3 spans 14 amino acids. CDR3 nucleotide sequence: TGTGCCAGCAGCGCTCAGATCCTTAATTCACCCCTCCACTTT. It yields the protein CASSAQILNSPLHF. Based on the CDR3 plus reference TRBV11-2 and TRBJ1-6, the full variable domain is EAGVAQSPRYKIIEKRQSVAFWCNPISGHATLYWYQQILGQGPKLLIQFQNNGVVDDSQLPKDRFSAERLKGVDSTLKIQPAKLEDSAVYLCASSAQILNSPLHFGNGTRLTVT.

This clonotype has just a few counts. The chain joins TRBV5-1 to TRBJ1-1; a weak D match, TRBD1 (5 bases). V dropped 4 bases and J dropped 6 bases, with 19 bases sitting between them. The CDR3 is 15 residues long. Germline-derived CDR1 and CDR2 are SGHRS and YFSETQ. The CDR3 sequence is CASSLIRDLSSEAFF. In DNA, the CDR3 is TGCGCCAGCAGCCTCATCCGGGACCTGAGTTCTGAAGCTTTCTTT.

The chain has TRBV20-1 and TRBJ2-3, with TRBD2 identical over 8 bases. Trimming took 5 bases from V and 6 from J; bases not matched to a gene: 13. The germline V gene encodes CDR1 DFQATT and CDR2 SNEGSKA (reference sequence). This CDR3 has 15 residues. In DNA form, the CDR3 reads TGCAGTGCTCCCCCTTCGGAGCGGGGGAGGGATACGCAGTATTTT. It specifies CSAPPSERGRDTQYF.

This clonotype was seen at least ten times. The rearrangement links TRBV28 to TRBJ1-1; D unresolved. V was shortened by 1 base and J by 5 bases, with 11 bases between the two germline ends. CDR1 is MDHEN, CDR2 SYDVKM, per germline. The CDR3 contains 14 residues. The CDR3 here is CASSLFSVGTEAFF. Written as DNA, the CDR3 is TGTGCCAGCAGTTTATTTTCGGTTGGGACTGAAGCTTTCTTT.

This clonotype was seen only a few times. V gene TRBV28 combines with J gene TRBJ1-2; 8 bases are a match to TRBD1. The CDR3 spans 15 residues. Germline V gene data show CDR1 as MDHEN and CDR2 as SYDVKM. The V segment lost 2 bases and the J segment 2 bases; nucleotides outside the gene matches: 4. CDR3 amino acids: CASSLGRGRNYGYTF. The CDR3, as DNA: TGTGCCAGCAGTTTAGGCAGGGGGCGAAACTATGGCTACACCTTC.

V usage is TRBV15 and J usage is TRBJ1-5, with D uncertain. The CDR3 is made up of 14 amino acids. Germline CDR1 is LNHNV and CDR2 is YYDKDF (reference sequence). V was cut by 0 bases and J by 2 bases, with 5 bases left in between. CDR3 sequence (DNA): TGTGCCACCAGCAGAGAGGGAGGCAATCAGCCCCAGCATTTT. Translating gives CATSREGGNQPQHF.

This clonotype has a count of ten or more. This chain links TRBV29-1 with TRBJ1-1; D possibly corresponds to TRBD1 (6 bases). CDR1 and CDR2 (germline): SQVTM, ANQGSEA. V lost 3 bases, J lost 4 bases, and 15 bases lay in between. This CDR3 region has 14 residues. CDR3 sequence reads: CSVDISGAGTEAFF. CDR3 in DNA: TGCAGCGTTGATATCTCAGGGGCGGGCACTGAAGCTTTCTTT.

This clonotype was counted ten times or more. This rearrangement joins TRBV14 to TRBJ1-6; D is unclear. The CDR3 covers 13 residues. The V and J ends lost 4 bases and 7 bases respectively, with 8 bases between them. The germline CDR1 and CDR2 sequences are SGHDN and FVKESK. In DNA form, the CDR3 reads TGTGCCAGCAGCCCGTTTTGGAATTCACCCCTCCACTTT. It translates to CASSPFWNSPLHF.

Many counts were recorded for this clonotype. The J gene is TRBJ2-1, the V gene TRBV7-2, with TRBD2 matching 10 bases. V gave up 0 bases and J gave up 4 bases; unmatched junction bases: 9. This CDR3 region has 18 residues. Germline CDR1 SGHTA, CDR2 FQGNSA. The CDR3 bases are TGTGCCAGCAGCTTAGCCAGGGTAGCGGGGGGTTTGTACAATGAGCAGTTCTTC. This codes for CASSLARVAGGLYNEQFF.

This clonotype was counted many times. The chain links TRBV7-9 to TRBJ1-5, with D uncertain. In germline, CDR1 is SEHNR, CDR2 FQNEAQ (reference sequence). The CDR3 contains 14 residues. The V end was cut by 3 bases, the J end by 6 bases, with 12 bases between. The chain's CDR3 is CASSFSGPGQPQHF. CDR3 in DNA: TGTGCCAGCAGCTTTTCAGGTCCGGGTCAGCCCCAGCATTTT. Full variable domain (remainder filled in from reference TRBV7-9 and TRBJ1-5): DTGVSQNPRHKITKRGQNVTFRCDPISEHNRLYWYRQTLGQGPEFLTYFQNEAQLEKSRLLSDRFSAERPKGSFSTLEIQRTEQGDSAMYLCASSFSGPGQPQHFGDGTRLSIL.

This clonotype has a count of ten or more. This chain links TRBV7-8 with TRBJ2-2; a possible D gene is TRBD2 (6 bases). V was trimmed by 1 base and J by 3 bases, leaving 9 bases between them. The CDR3 contains 15 residues. Germline CDR1 SGHVS, CDR2 FQNEAQ. The CDR3 spells CASSLGGADTGELFF. In DNA form, the CDR3 reads TGTGCCAGCAGCTTAGGCGGGGCTGACACCGGGGAGCTGTTTTTT.

In this sample, this clonotype turned up many times. The J gene is TRBJ1-3, the V gene TRBV12-3 or TRBV12-4; D unclear. The germline V and J ends were trimmed by 6 bases and 0 bases, with 12 bases remaining between them. CDR3 length: 15 residues. CDR3 protein: CASRFGSNSGNTIYF. DNA of the CDR3: TGTGCCAGCAGGTTCGGCTCGAACTCTGGAAACACCATATATTTT.

The chain employs TRBV6-6 and TRBJ2-5, with 10 bases lining up with TRBD2. Per the germline V gene, CDR1 is MNHNY and CDR2 is SVGAGI (reference sequence). V dropped 2 bases and J dropped 5; count of bases not matched to a gene: 8. The CDR3 loop spans 16 amino acids. The CDR3: CASSYPQRGGPETQYF. CDR3 coding DNA: TGTGCCAGCAGTTACCCCCAGCGGGGGGGTCCGGAGACCCAGTACTTC.

The chain recombines TRBV12-3 or TRBV12-4 with TRBJ1-2; tentative D call: TRBD1 (6 bases). This CDR3 is 12 amino acids long. The V gene lost 6 bases and the J gene lost 8 bases, with 13 bases spanning the gap. CDR3 in DNA: TGTGCCAGCAGCCCTGCAGGGGACGGCTACACCTTC. Its translation: CASSPAGDGYTF.

This sequence joins TRBV27 and TRBJ2-7; possible D gene TRBD1, 6 bases. The CDR3 length is 12 residues. V was clipped by 5 bases and J by 6 bases, with 11 bases between them. Germline V gives CDR1 MNHEY, CDR2 SMNVEV (reference sequence). As DNA, the CDR3 is TGTGCCAGCAGTCCTAACAGGGCCGAGCAGTACTTC. The encoded protein is CASSPNRAEQYF.

This clonotype was seen ten or more times. The rearrangement joins TRBV6-5 to TRBJ2-7; maybe TRBD1 (5 bases). The CDR3 length is 16 residues. Germline V gives CDR1 MNHEY, CDR2 SVGAGI. With 0 bases removed from V and 3 bases from J, the gap between germline ends came to 15 bases. CDR3 nucleotides: TGTGCCAGCAGTTACTCCCCTCAGGGTTACGGCTACGAGCAGTACTTC. Its translation: CASSYSPQGYGYEQYF.

This clonotype was observed once. A read error may be the cause here, since a much bigger clone is one base away. This chain connects TRBV4-1 to TRBJ1-2; 8 nucleotides match TRBD1. Germline trimming cut 7 bases from V and 2 bases from J; bases unmatched to any gene: 9. The CDR3 runs 15 residues. Germline CDR1 reads MGHRA; CDR2 reads YSYEKL. CDR3 sequence: CASTLPDRENYGYTF. The CDR3 DNA reads TGCGCCAGCACCCTGCCGGACAGGGAAAACTATGGCTACACCTTC.

The gene calls are TRBV24-1 and TRBJ2-6; no definite D call. The CDR3 is 16 residues long. CDR1 is KGHDR, CDR2 SFDVKD, per germline. V lost 5 bases to trimming and J lost 0 bases, with 10 bases between them. CDR3 loop: CATSAGVRSGANVLTF. CDR3 coding DNA: TGTGCCACCAGTGCCGGAGTTCGCTCTGGGGCCAACGTCCTGACTTTC.

This clonotype occurred many times. This rearrangement joins TRBV7-2 to TRBJ2-5; no definite D call. The germline V gene has CDR1 SGHTA and CDR2 FQGNSA. This CDR3 is 12 amino acids long. Between the trimmed V and J ends, which lost 4 bases and 5 bases, there was a span of 8 bases. The CDR3 spells CASSSELETQYF. In DNA form, the CDR3 reads TGTGCCAGCAGCTCCGAGCTGGAGACCCAGTACTTC. Full variable domain (rest looked up from reference TRBV7-2 and TRBJ2-5): GAGVSQSPSNKVTEKGKDVELRCDPISGHTALYWYRQSLGQGLEFLIYFQGNSAPDKSGLPSDRFSAERTGGSVSTLTIQRTQQEDSAVYLCASSSELETQYFGPGTRLLVL.

The table lists this clonotype with many counts. V and J are TRBV12-3 or TRBV12-4 and TRBJ2-5; no clear D gene. Trimming stripped 5 bases from V and 1 base from J, with 5 bases between. The CDR3 runs to 12 residues. CDR3 in amino acids: CASSHIQETQYF. The CDR3 DNA sequence: TGTGCCAGCAGTCACATCCAAGAGACCCAGTACTTC.

This sequence joins TRBV7-2 and TRBJ2-1; D is undetermined. The CDR3 contains 14 residues. Trimming took 2 bases from V and 6 from J, leaving 11 bases between them. Germline CDR1 SGHTA, CDR2 FQGNSA. The CDR3 DNA reads as TGTGCCAGCAGCTTAAGGCGAGTCGCCAATGAGCAGTTCTTC. Protein: CASSLRRVANEQFF.

This clonotype came up many times. J is TRBJ2-4 and V is TRBV7-2; 7 nucleotides align to TRBD1. CDR3 length: 17 residues. V lost 1 base, J lost 2 bases, and 8 bases stayed unmatched. CDR1 is SGHTA, CDR2 FQGNSA, per germline. The CDR3 loop reads CASSLERTGVTKNIQYF. Written as DNA, the CDR3 is TGTGCCAGCAGCTTAGAAAGGACAGGCGTGACCAAAAACATTCAGTACTTC.